Below are 16 T cell receptor beta chains sequenced from a single sample in a study of shared T cell receptors in the human thymus. Method: immunoSEQ multiplex PCR; TCRdb's copy keeps in-frame clones and lacks some. This table has under 850,000 clones, around 87% appearing once. This sample also belongs to another study, concerning human thymus T cells.

The sequencing sample was made of thymocytes. The origin of the receptors is a boy under two years old with a congenital heart defect.

Only one count was recorded for this clone. The gene calls are TRBV4-1 and TRBJ2-7, with 8 bases fitting TRBD2. The CDR3 extends over 14 amino acids. J was trimmed by 4 bases and V by 4 bases; bases with no gene match: 6. Per the germline V gene, CDR1 is MGHRA and CDR2 is YSYEKL. The CDR3 reads CASSPTSGVYEQYF. CDR3 DNA: TGCGCCAGCAGCCCTACTAGCGGAGTATACGAGCAGTACTTC.

This chain joins TRBV11-1 and TRBJ1-1; the match to TRBD1 covers 8 bases. V lost 4 bases to trimming and J lost 6 bases; unmatched junction nucleotides: 13. Germline V gene sequence: CDR1 SGHAT, CDR2 FQDESV (reference sequence). The CDR3 totals 16 residues. CDR3 bases: TGTGCCAGCAGCTCTCCCCTCCGACAGGGGAAGGCTGAAGCTTTCTTT. The encoded protein is CASSSPLRQGKAEAFF.

The chain employs TRBV27 and TRBJ1-1, with a possible D match to TRBD1 (5 bases). V was trimmed by 4 bases and J by 5 bases, leaving 11 bases between them. CDR3 size: 13 residues. Germline CDR1 reads MNHEY; CDR2 reads SMNVEV (reference sequence). The CDR3 spells CASSSRGRTEAFF. CDR3 DNA sequence: TGTGCCAGCAGTTCAAGGGGCAGGACTGAAGCTTTCTTT.

This chain links TRBV4-3 with TRBJ2-5; 9 bases line up with TRBD2. This CDR3 contains 16 residues. Germline V gives CDR1 LGHNA, CDR2 YSLEER. V gave up 4 bases and J gave up 0 bases; unmatched junction bases: 6. The chain's CDR3 is CASSPRTSEYQETQYF. The CDR3 coding sequence is TGCGCCAGCAGCCCCCGGACTAGCGAGTACCAAGAGACCCAGTACTTC.

This chain links TRBV28 with TRBJ1-4, with TRBD1 as a possible D gene (5 bases). Trimming removed 3 bases from V and 16 bases from J, with 21 bases in between. This CDR3 spans 14 amino acids. Germline V gene sequence: CDR1 MDHEN, CDR2 SYDVKM. CDR3 coding DNA: TGTGCCAGCAGTTTTTGGGGGGGGACGGATGGGAAGTTTTTT. Translated, it gives CASSFWGGTDGKFF.

Written as DNA, the CDR3 is TGTGCCAGCAGCTTTAGCGGAAGCTCCTACGAGCAGTACTTC. Translation: CASSFSGSSYEQYF. The chain has TRBV11-2 and TRBJ2-7; tentatively, D is TRBD2 (6 bases). Trimming removed 3 bases from V and 0 bases from J, with 9 bases in between. Germline V gives CDR1 SGHAT, CDR2 FQNNGV. This CDR3 has 14 amino acids.

The chain links TRBV11-2 to TRBJ2-7; maybe TRBD2 (7 bases). This CDR3 has 15 residues. V lost 0 bases and J lost 2, with 11 bases in between. Germline loops: CDR1 SGHAT, CDR2 FQNNGV. The CDR3 region has the DNA TGTGCCAGCAGCTTAGATGGGGGGGGGCCCTACGAGCAGTACTTC. The encoded protein is CASSLDGGGPYEQYF.

The V and J genes are TRBV28 and TRBJ2-7, with D possibly being TRBD1 (5 bases). The CDR3 is made up of 14 amino acids. V gave up 5 bases and J gave up 5 bases, with 16 bases separating them. The germline CDR1 and CDR2 sequences are MDHEN and SYDVKM. CDR3 nucleotides: TGTGCCAGCAGTCTCCGACAGCCTCGCCACGAGCAGTACTTC. It translates to CASSLRQPRHEQYF.

This clone appeared once. This rearrangement joins TRBV7-2 to TRBJ2-3; 9 nucleotides line up with TRBD2. This CDR3 is 19 amino acids long. Germline V gene data show CDR1 as SGHTA and CDR2 as FQGNSA. Losses at the gene ends were 5 bases for V and 5 bases for J; bases not matched to a gene: 20. The CDR3 region is CASSPERERRGRAGDTQYF. CDR3 DNA sequence: TGTGCCAGCAGCCCTGAACGGGAACGACGCGGGAGGGCCGGAGATACGCAGTATTTT.

The chain links TRBV14 to TRBJ2-5; a weak D match, TRBD2 (6 bases). The CDR3 is made up of 18 amino acids. Deletions cut 4 bases from V and 4 bases from J, with 25 bases between. Germline V lookup: CDR1 SGHDN, CDR2 FVKESK. CDR3 region: CASSPLGSGVDSRETQYF. CDR3 in DNA: TGTGCCAGCAGCCCACTAGGATCGGGGGTAGATAGTCGAGAGACCCAGTACTTC.

This clone has just a few counts. This chain joins TRBV6-6 and TRBJ1-2, with TRBD1 matching over 7 bases. Trimming removed 6 bases from V and 4 bases from J; junction bases left unmatched: 2. Germline V CDR1 and CDR2: MNHNY, SVGAGI (reference sequence). The CDR3 has 12 amino acids. The CDR3 protein is CASRRDSYGYTF. For the CDR3, the DNA is TGTGCCAGCAGGAGGGACAGCTATGGCTACACCTTC.

The chain couples TRBV6-7 to TRBJ1-2, with 8 positions matching TRBD1. TRBV6-7 belongs to the ORF category, with a function that is uncertain. The CDR3 runs 17 residues. Trimming took 5 bases from V and 3 from J; bases not matched to a gene: 14. The CDR3 loop reads CASSPPPGADRDYGYTF. CDR3 nucleotide sequence: TGTGCCAGCAGTCCACCCCCGGGGGCGGACAGGGACTATGGCTACACCTTC.

This clone was counted a few times. CDR3 loop: CASGTSAQETQYF. CDR3 nucleotide sequence: TGTGCTAGTGGGACTAGCGCCCAAGAGACCCAGTACTTC. This sequence joins TRBV12-5 and TRBJ2-5; TRBD2 aligns across 8 bases. The CDR3 is 13 amino acids. Per germline, CDR1 LGHNT and CDR2 FRNRAP. With 6 bases clipped from V and 1 base from J, the junction kept 1 base outside the gene matches. Supplemented by reference TRBV12-5 and TRBJ2-5, the full variable domain reads DARVTQTPRHKVTEMGQEVTMRCQPILGHNTVFWYRQTMMQGLELLAYFRNRAPLDDSGMPKDRFSAEMPDATLATLKIQPSEPRDSAVYFCASGTSAQETQYFGPGTRLLVL.

CDR3 bases: TGTGCCAGCAGTGTAACTAGCGCGGACAATGAGCAGTTCTTC. Its translation is CASSVTSADNEQFF. The chain has TRBV2 and TRBJ2-1; TRBD2 matches at 7 bases. J was trimmed by 5 bases and V by 4 bases; bases with no gene match: 5. The CDR3 length is 14 residues. The V gene's germline CDR1 is SNHLY and CDR2 FYNNEI.

The rearrangement uses TRBV27 and TRBJ1-5, with 7 nucleotides matching TRBD1. CDR3 size: 16 residues. Looked up from germline, CDR1 is MNHEY and CDR2 is SMNVEV (reference sequence). Trimming cost V 5 bases and J 6 bases; bases outside gene matches: 13. The CDR3 loop is CASSTTRQGRGQPQHF. CDR3 DNA: TGTGCCAGCAGTACAACAAGACAGGGTAGGGGTCAGCCCCAGCATTTT.

This clone was observed once. This rearrangement joins TRBV7-2 to TRBJ2-3; 8 bases agree with TRBD1. With V trimmed by 5 bases and J by 3 bases, 7 bases remained unmatched. This CDR3 is built from 15 residues. The germline CDR1 and CDR2 sequences are SGHTA and FQGNSA. The CDR3 region has the DNA TGTGCCAGCAGCGCCAGCTGGACAGGGACAGATACGCAGTATTTT. Translation gives CASSASWTGTDTQYF.